A selection of T cell receptor beta chains follows, all from one sample in a study of vaccination and CD4 T cells after COVID-19. One entry per CDR3 protein results from TCRdb running MiXCR on the PCR reads. The table lists 15,000 to 16,000 distinct CDR3 sequences, about 70% of them singletons. The sequenced sample was CD4+ T cells from blood, obtained after SARS-CoV-2 vaccination. The receptors derive from a human donor who had recovered from COVID-19. CDR3s include the opening cysteine and the closing phenylalanine or tryptophan. D genes are given only for firm matches. Not every row has a clone size; where given, it reads once, few, many or a size class.

abundance,j_gene,d_gene,v_gene,CDR3aa,CDR3nt
.,TRBJ2-4,.,TRBV19,CASSIQAGAKNIQYF,TGTGCCAGTAGTATACAAGCGGGAGCCAAAAACATTCAGTACTTC
.,TRBJ2-1,TRBD1,TRBV11-3,CASSQLTGVGEQFF,TGTGCCAGCAGCCAATTAACAGGGGTTGGTGAGCAGTTCTTC
.,TRBJ2-3,TRBD2,TRBV6-5,CASSYRAGGVGDTQYF,TGTGCCAGCAGTTACCGGGCGGGAGGGGTAGGAGATACGCAGTATTTT
.,TRBJ1-1,TRBD1,TRBV30,CAWIPDRGGGTEAFF,TGTGCCTGGATCCCGGACAGGGGAGGCGGCACTGAAGCTTTCTTT
.,TRBJ1-2,.,TRBV5-1,CASSPEGVANYGYTF,TGCGCCAGCAGCCCCGAGGGCGTAGCTAACTATGGCTACACCTTC
.,TRBJ1-2,.,TRBV20-1,CSASLQGQPTHPYGYTF,TGCAGTGCTAGTCTTCAGGGACAACCCACCCACCCGTATGGCTACACCTTC
once,TRBJ2-7,.,TRBV7-9,CASSFGRSSYEQYF,TGTGCCAGCAGCTTTGGTCGCAGCTCCTACGAGCAGTACTTC
.,TRBJ1-5,.,TRBV27,CASTRRPTGKPADQPQHF,TGTGCCAGCACCCGAAGGCCGACAGGAAAGCCCGCCGATCAGCCCCAGCATTTT
.,TRBJ2-7,.,TRBV28,CASSRSPSTVTSYEQYF,TGTGCCAGCAGCCGTAGCCCTTCGACAGTTACCTCCTACGAGCAGTACTTC
few,TRBJ2-7,TRBD2,TRBV7-2,CASSPQGGASYEQYF,TGTGCCAGCAGCCCGCAGGGAGGGGCCTCCTACGAGCAGTACTTC
few,TRBJ1-3,.,TRBV7-2,CASSLTRGNTIYF,TGTGCCAGCAGCTTGACCCGCGGAAACACCATATATTTT
.,TRBJ1-1,TRBD1,TRBV30,CAWSGQAEAFF,TGTGCCTGGAGCGGACAGGCCGAAGCTTTCTTT
.,TRBJ1-2,.,TRBV2,CASSSRAEVGNGYTF,TGTGCCAGCAGTTCTCGGGCAGAGGTAGGGAACGGCTACACCTTC
.,TRBJ1-2,.,TRBV12-3/TRBV12-4,CASSLRRQYGYTF,TGTGCCAGCAGTTTACGACGCCAGTATGGCTACACCTTC
.,TRBJ2-5,TRBD2,TRBV2,CASLLGGSGKEETQYF,TGTGCCAGCCTGTTGGGGGGTAGCGGGAAAGAAGAGACCCAGTACTTC
.,TRBJ1-5,.,TRBV7-9,CASSKNTDSNQPQHF,TGTGCCTCGAGCAAGAATACGGATAGCAATCAGCCCCAGCATTTT
few,TRBJ2-5,TRBD2,TRBV20-1,CSARGGRGGETQYF,TGCAGTGCTAGGGGCGGGAGAGGAGGAGAGACCCAGTACTTC
few,TRBJ2-5,.,TRBV20-1,CSANDMVYQETQYF,TGCAGTGCTAACGATATGGTGTACCAAGAGACCCAGTACTTC
.,TRBJ1-5,.,TRBV28,CASSRGGSNQPQHF,TGTGCCAGCAGTCGCGGGGGTAGCAATCAGCCCCAGCATTTT
.,TRBJ2-7,TRBD1,TRBV5-4,CASSFGQGPEQYF,TGTGCCAGCAGCTTCGGACAGGGGCCGGAGCAGTACTTC
.,TRBJ2-3,TRBD1,TRBV28,CASKGQGSTDTQYF,TGTGCCAGCAAGGGACAGGGTAGTACAGATACGCAGTATTTT
.,TRBJ2-1,.,TRBV7-9,CASSTNARRSYNEQFF,TGTGCCAGCAGCACCAATGCCCGCCGCTCCTACAATGAGCAGTTCTTC
.,TRBJ2-7,TRBD1,TRBV20-1,CSAPSTGQSTGQYF,TGCAGTGCTCCGTCGACAGGGCAATCAACGGGGCAGTACTTC
.,TRBJ1-2,.,TRBV7-2,CASSLNRNYGYTF,TGTGCCAGCAGCTTAAATCGGAACTATGGCTACACCTTC
.,TRBJ2-7,TRBD1,TRBV20-1,CSARLRGQGYEQYF,TGCAGTGCTAGACTAAGGGGACAGGGCTACGAGCAGTACTTC
.,TRBJ2-3,.,TRBV10-3,CATTDRDTQYF,TGTGCTACGACCGATCGGGATACGCAGTATTTT
.,TRBJ1-1,TRBD1,TRBV20-1,CSARSGQLTEAFF,TGCAGTGCTAGGTCGGGACAGTTAACTGAAGCTTTCTTT
.,TRBJ2-2,.,TRBV27,CASIAGNTGELFF,TGTGCCAGCATCGCGGGGAACACCGGGGAGCTGTTTTTT
.,TRBJ1-2,.,TRBV6-1,CASSHGQRYGYTF,TGTGCCAGCAGCCACGGACAGCGCTATGGCTACACCTTC
.,TRBJ2-1,TRBD2,TRBV20-1,CSATSGTSGYNEQFF,TGCAGTGCAACCTCCGGGACTAGCGGTTACAATGAGCAGTTCTTC
few,TRBJ1-5,.,TRBV20-1,CSASRVANNQPQHF,TGCAGTGCTAGTCGGGTGGCCAACAATCAGCCCCAGCATTTT
.,TRBJ2-7,TRBD2,TRBV6-1,CASSDPGTGTSGRIDEQYF,TGTGCCAGCAGTGACCCCGGGACAGGGACTAGCGGGAGGATCGACGAGCAGTACTTC
.,TRBJ2-1,TRBD2,TRBV5-1,CASSLGTSGAYNEQFF,TGCGCCAGCAGCTTGGGGACTAGCGGGGCCTACAATGAGCAGTTCTTC
few,TRBJ1-1,.,TRBV20-1,CSAVDGRKGYTEAFF,TGCAGTGCCGTCGACGGCCGAAAGGGGTACACTGAAGCTTTCTTT
.,TRBJ1-2,.,TRBV7-8,CASSIDSNYGYTF,TGTGCCAGCAGCATAGACTCAAACTATGGCTACACCTTC
.,TRBJ2-7,.,TRBV11-3,CARDSSYEQYF,TGTGCCAGAGACAGTAGTTACGAGCAGTACTTC
.,TRBJ1-1,.,TRBV6-5,CASSSTGETEAFF,TGTGCCAGCAGTTCGACAGGTGAAACTGAAGCTTTCTTT
.,TRBJ2-2,.,TRBV28,CASSFTALTNTGELFF,TGTGCCAGCAGTTTTACGGCACTAACGAACACCGGGGAGCTGTTTTTT
.,TRBJ1-5,.,TRBV28,CASSFARGGNQPQHF,TGTGCCAGCAGTTTCGCTAGGGGGGGCAATCAGCCCCAGCATTTT
.,TRBJ2-1,.,TRBV21-1,CASNLLYNEQFF,TGTGCCAGCAACCTGCTCTACAATGAGCAGTTCTTC
.,TRBJ1-6,TRBD1,TRBV30,CAWSVGQENSPLHF,TGTGCCTGGAGTGTAGGACAGGAAAACTCACCCCTCCACTTT
.,TRBJ2-3,TRBD2,TRBV20-1,CSAKTSGREGSTDTQYF,TGCAGTGCTAAGACTAGCGGGAGAGAGGGAAGCACAGATACGCAGTATTTT
.,TRBJ2-6,.,TRBV24-1,CATSLGGGGANVLTF,TGTGCCACCAGCCTTGGCGGTGGTGGGGCCAACGTCCTGACTTTC
once,TRBJ2-5,.,TRBV7-2,CASSLVRLAVKKTQYF,TGTGCCAGCAGCTTGGTCCGGCTAGCTGTCAAGAAGACCCAGTACTTC
.,TRBJ1-3,.,TRBV11-2,CASSQGNTIYF,TGTGCCAGCAGCCAAGGAAACACCATATATTTT